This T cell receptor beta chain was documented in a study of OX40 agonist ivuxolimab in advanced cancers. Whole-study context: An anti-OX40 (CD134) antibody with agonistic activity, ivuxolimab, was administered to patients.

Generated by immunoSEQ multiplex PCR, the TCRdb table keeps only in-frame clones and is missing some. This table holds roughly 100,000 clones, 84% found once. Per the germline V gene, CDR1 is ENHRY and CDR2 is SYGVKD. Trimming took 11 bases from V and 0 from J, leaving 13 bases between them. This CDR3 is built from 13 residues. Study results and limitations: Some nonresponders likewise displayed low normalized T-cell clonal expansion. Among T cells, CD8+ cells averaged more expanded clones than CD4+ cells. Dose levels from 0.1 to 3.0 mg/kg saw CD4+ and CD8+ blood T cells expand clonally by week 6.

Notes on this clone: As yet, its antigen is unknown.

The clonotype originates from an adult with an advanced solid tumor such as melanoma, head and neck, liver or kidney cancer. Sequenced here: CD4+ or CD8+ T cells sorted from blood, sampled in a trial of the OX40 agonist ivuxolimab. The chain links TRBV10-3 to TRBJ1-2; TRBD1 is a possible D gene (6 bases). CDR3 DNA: TGTGCCGCCGGGGGGGGCCCTAACTATGGCTACACCTTC. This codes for CAAGGGPNYGYTF.